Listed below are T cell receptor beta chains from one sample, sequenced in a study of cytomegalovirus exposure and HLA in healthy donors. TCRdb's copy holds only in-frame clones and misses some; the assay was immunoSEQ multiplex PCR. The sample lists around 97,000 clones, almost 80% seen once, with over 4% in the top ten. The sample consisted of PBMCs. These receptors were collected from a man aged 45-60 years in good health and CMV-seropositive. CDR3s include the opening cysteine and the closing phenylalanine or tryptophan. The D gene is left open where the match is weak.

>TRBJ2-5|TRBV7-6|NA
CASSPRVGRETQYF
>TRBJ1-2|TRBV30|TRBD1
CAWSVLEGAGGYTF
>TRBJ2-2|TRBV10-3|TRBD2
CAIRGSTLAGGRGTGELFF
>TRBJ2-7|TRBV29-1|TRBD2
CSVEGTSGSRYEQYF
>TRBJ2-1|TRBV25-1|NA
CASRDTGAYNEQFF
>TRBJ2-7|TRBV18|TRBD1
CASSPLGTGETYEQYF
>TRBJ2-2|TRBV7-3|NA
CASSASPGANTGELFF
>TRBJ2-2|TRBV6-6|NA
CASSMWPPGSVGELFF
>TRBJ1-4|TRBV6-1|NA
CATLKQGVLNEKLFF
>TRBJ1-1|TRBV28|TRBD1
CASSSYRGITEAFF
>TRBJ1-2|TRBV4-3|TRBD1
CASSPTGDYGYTF
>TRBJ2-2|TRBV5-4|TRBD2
CASSPEGLARNTGELFF
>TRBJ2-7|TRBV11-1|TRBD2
CASSQGTSGSSYEQYF
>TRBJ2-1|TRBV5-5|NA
CASSYEDSREQFF
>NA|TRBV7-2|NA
CASSLARGGTYEQYF
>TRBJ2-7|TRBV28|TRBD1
CASSLGTGMDRDYEQYF
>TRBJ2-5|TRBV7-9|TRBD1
CASSLVSAGGPLETQYF
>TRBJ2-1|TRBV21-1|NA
CASSKGRERGNYYNEQFF
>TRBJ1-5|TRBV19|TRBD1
CASSIGQGGNQPQHF
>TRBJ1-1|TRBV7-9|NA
CASSPPLGARAFF
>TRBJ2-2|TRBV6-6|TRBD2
CASRTSGRAVGELFF
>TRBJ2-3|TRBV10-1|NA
CASSESGADTQYF
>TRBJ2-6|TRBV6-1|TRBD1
CATQQGAGANVLTF
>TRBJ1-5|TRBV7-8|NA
CASSLIGGGQPQHF
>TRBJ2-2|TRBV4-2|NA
CASSQDSDSANTGELFF
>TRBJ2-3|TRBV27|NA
CASSRLPQRDTQYF
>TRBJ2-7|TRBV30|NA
CAWSTDSYEQYF
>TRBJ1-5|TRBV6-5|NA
CASSGDRTNQPQHF
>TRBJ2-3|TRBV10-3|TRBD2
CAIKARLAGVADTQYF
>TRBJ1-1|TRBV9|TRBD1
CASSAGGAEAFF
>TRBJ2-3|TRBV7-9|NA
CASSSAGDTQYF
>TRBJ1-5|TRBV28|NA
CASRAGGGVENQPQHF
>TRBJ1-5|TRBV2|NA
CASSGGGGENQPQHF
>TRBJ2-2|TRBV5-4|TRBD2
CASSPTSGSGTGELFF
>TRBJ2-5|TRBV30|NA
CAWSESSKETQYF
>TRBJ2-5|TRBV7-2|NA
CASSLGREVQETQYF
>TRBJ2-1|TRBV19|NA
CASSHSYEQFF
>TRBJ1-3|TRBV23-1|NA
CASSQSTRGEFGNTIYF
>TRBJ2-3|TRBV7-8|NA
CASSLEGTGTGAHTQYF
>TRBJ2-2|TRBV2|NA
CASQRGRDTGELFF
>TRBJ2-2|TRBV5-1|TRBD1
CASSTSLQTGSGELFF
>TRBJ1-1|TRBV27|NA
CASSPTGFAEAFF
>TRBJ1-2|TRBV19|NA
CASSAGRLSNYGYTF
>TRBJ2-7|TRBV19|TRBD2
CASSKTTGPGLAGLAYEQYF
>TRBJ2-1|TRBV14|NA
CASSLKLDNEQFF
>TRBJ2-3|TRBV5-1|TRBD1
CASSLVSTGYTDTQYF
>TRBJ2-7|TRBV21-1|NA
CASTPPWGGRTYEQYF
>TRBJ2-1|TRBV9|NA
CASSPSGTGYNEQFF
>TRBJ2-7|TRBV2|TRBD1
CASRATGTVRHEQYF
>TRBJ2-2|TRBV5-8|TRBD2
CASSLGTSGSPGELFF
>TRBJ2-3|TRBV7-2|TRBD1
CASSGISRDSSTDTQYF
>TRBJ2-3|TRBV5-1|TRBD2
CASSETSGRGDTQYF
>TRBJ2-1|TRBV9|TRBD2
CASSVDPGGPSGEQFF
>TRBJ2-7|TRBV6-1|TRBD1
CASSVASGGTGGYLEQYF
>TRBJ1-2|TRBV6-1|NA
CATEEVYYGYTF
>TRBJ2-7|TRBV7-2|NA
CASSSRRSGYEQYF